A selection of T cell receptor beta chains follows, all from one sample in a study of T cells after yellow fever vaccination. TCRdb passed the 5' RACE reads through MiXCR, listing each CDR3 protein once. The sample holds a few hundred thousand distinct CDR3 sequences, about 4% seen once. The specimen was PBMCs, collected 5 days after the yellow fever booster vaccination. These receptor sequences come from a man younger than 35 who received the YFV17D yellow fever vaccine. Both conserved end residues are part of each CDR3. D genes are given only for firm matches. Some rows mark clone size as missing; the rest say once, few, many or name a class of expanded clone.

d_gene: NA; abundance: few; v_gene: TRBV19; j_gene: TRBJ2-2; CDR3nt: TGTGCCAGTAGTATGGGAGGGGGGGTCACCGGGGAGCTGTTTTTT; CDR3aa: CASSMGGGVTGELFF
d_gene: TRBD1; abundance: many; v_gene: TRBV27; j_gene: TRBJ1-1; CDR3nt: TGTGCCAGCAGCGGGACAGGGGCTACTGAAGCTTTCTTT; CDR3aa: CASSGTGATEAFF
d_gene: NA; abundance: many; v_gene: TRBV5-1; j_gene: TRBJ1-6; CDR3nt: TGCGCCAGCAGCTTGGAATACAAATCGCCCCTCCACTTT; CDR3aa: CASSLEYKSPLHF
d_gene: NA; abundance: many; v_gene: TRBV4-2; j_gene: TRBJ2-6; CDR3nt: TGTGCCAGCAGCCAAGATTTGGAGTGGAGATCTGGGGCCAACGTCCTGACTTTC; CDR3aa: CASSQDLEWRSGANVLTF
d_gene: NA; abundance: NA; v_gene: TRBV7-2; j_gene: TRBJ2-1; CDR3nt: TGTGCCAGCAGCTTAGCCCAGGCCTCTAGGGAGCAGTTCTTC; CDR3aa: CASSLAQASREQFF
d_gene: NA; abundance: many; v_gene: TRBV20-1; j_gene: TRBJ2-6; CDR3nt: TGCAGTGCTAGAGGGGGGGGCAGGCATACCGAGGGAAGCTCTGCGGCCAACGTCCTGACTTTC; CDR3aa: CSARGGGRHTEGSSAANVLTF
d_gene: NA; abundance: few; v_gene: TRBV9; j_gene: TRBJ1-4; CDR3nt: TGTGCCAGCAGCGTAGCCGGAACAACTAATGAAAAACTGTTTTTT; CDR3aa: CASSVAGTTNEKLFF
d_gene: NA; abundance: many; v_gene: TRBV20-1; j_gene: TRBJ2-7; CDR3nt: TGCAGTGCTAGAGGGCAGCCCTACGAGCAGTACTTC; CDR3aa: CSARGQPYEQYF
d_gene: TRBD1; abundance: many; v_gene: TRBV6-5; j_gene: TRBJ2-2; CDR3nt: TGTGCCAGCAGTTACTCAGGGGACAGGGGGTTTGGGGAGCTGTTTTTT; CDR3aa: CASSYSGDRGFGELFF
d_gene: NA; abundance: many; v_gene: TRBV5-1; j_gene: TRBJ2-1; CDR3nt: TGCGCCAGCAGCTTGGGGGGTCGTGTGGACAATGAGCAGTTCTTC; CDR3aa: CASSLGGRVDNEQFF
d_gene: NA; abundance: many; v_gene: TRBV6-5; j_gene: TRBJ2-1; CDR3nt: TGTGCCAGCCGGGGGGCCTATGAGCAGTTCTTC; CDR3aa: CASRGAYEQFF
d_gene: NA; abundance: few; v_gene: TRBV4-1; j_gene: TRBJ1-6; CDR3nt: TGCGCCAGCAGCCAAGTCGGCGGCACCTATAATTCACCCCTCCACTTT; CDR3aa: CASSQVGGTYNSPLHF
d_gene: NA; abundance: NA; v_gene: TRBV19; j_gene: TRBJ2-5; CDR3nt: TGTGCCAGTAGTCCAGGGGCGAGACGTCAAGAGACCCAGTACTTC; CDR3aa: CASSPGARRQETQYF
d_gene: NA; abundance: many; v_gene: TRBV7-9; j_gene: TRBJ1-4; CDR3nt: TGTGCCAGCAGCCGGCGACAGATTGGTGGGGAAAAACTGTTTTTT; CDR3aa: CASSRRQIGGEKLFF
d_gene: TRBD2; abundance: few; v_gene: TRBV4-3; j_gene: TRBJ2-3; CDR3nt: TGCGCCAGCAGCCCCCGGACTAGCGGGGGGGTAGATACGCAGTATTTT; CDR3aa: CASSPRTSGGVDTQYF
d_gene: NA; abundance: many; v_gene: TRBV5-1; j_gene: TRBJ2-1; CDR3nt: TGCGCCAGCAGCTATAACCAGGGAAATGAGCAGTTCTTC; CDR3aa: CASSYNQGNEQFF
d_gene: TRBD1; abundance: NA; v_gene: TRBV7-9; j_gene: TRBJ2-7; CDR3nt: TGTGCCAGCAGCGAGAAGGGGACAGGCCCTAGATACGAGCAGTACTTC; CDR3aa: CASSEKGTGPRYEQYF
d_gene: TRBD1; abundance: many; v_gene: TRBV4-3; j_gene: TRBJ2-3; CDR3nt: TGCGCCAGCAGCCAAGATCGACAGGGAGCAGATACGCAGTATTTT; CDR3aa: CASSQDRQGADTQYF
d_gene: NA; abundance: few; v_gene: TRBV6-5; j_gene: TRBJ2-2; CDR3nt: TGTGCCAGCAGTTACCGGGGGTACACCGGGGAGCTGTTTTTT; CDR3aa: CASSYRGYTGELFF
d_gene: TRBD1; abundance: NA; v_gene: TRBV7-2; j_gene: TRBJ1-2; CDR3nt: TGTGCCAGCAGCTTAGTCGGCACAGGGGGCCTATCCTATGGCTACACCTTC; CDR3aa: CASSLVGTGGLSYGYTF
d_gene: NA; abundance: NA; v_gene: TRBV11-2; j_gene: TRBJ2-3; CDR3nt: TGTGCCAGCAGCTTTGGATCGCAGTATTTT; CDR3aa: CASSFGSQYF
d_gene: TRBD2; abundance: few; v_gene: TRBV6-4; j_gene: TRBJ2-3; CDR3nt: TGTGCCAGCAGTGACTCGGACCTAGCGGCCGATACGCAGTATTTT; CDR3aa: CASSDSDLAADTQYF
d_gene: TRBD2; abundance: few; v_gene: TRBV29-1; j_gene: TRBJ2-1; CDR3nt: TGCAGCGTTGAAAGTTGGGGGGAGGGGAATGAGCAGTTCTTC; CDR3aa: CSVESWGEGNEQFF
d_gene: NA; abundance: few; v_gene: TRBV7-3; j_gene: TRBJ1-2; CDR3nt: TGTGCCAGCAGCCCAGGACAACAACACGGCTACACCTTC; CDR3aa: CASSPGQQHGYTF
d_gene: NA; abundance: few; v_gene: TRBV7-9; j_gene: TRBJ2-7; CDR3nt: TGTGCCAGCACTCATCTGAGTGGCGAGCAGTACTTC; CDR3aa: CASTHLSGEQYF
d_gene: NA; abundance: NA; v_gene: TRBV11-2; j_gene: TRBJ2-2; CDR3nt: TGTGCCAGCACCCCTTTCGACACCGGGGAGCTGTTTTTT; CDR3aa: CASTPFDTGELFF
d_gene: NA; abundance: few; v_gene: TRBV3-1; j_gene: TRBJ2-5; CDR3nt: TGTGCCAGCAGCCTCGTGGACATCCTCCAAGAGACCCAGTACTTC; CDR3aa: CASSLVDILQETQYF
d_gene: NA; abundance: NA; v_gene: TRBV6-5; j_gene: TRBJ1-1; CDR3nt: TGTGCCAGCAGTTCGGGCGGGGGGAAGAACACTGAAGCTTTCTTT; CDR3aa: CASSSGGGKNTEAFF
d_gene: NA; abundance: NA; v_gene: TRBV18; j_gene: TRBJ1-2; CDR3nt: TGTGCCAGCGCCGGACGCCAGACCCATGGCTACACCTTC; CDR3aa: CASAGRQTHGYTF
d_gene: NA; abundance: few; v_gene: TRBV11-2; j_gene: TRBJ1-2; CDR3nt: TGTGCCAGCAGCTTTGCTTCCGGGACCGCCGGCTACACCTTC; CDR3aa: CASSFASGTAGYTF
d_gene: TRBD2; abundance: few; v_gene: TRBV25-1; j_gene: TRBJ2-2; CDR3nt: TGTGCCAGCAGTGAATATATCCAGCGGGGCGGTTCATCCGGGGAGCTGTTTTTT; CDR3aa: CASSEYIQRGGSSGELFF
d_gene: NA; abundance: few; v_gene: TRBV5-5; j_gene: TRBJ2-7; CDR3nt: TGTGCCAGCAGCTTCCTAGGGGATTACGAGCAGTACTTC; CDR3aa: CASSFLGDYEQYF
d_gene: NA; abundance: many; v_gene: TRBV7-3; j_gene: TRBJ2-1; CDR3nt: TGTGCCAGCAGCCTCCCGGGGGGCGGGGAGCAGTTCTTC; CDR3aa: CASSLPGGGEQFF
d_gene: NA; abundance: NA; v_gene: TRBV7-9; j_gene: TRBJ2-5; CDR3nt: TGTGCCAGCACCTCGGGGTCGGGAGAGACCCAGTACTTC; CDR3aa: CASTSGSGETQYF
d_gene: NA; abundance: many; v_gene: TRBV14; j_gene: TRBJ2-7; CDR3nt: TGTGCCAGCAGCCAAGGAGTAGTAACAGGGTCCGAGCAGTACTTC; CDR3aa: CASSQGVVTGSEQYF
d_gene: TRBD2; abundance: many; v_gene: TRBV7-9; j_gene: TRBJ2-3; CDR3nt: TGTGCCAGCAGCTTGGCCCTAGCGGGGGGGCAAGATACGCAGTATTTT; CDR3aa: CASSLALAGGQDTQYF
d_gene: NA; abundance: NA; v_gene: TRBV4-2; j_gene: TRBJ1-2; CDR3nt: TGTGCCAGCAGCCAAGAAGCGGCTAACTATGGCTACACCTTC; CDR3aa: CASSQEAANYGYTF
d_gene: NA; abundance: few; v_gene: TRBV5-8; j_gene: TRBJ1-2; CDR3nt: TGTGCCAGGGATGGGGCTAACTATGGCTACACCTTC; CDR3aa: CARDGANYGYTF
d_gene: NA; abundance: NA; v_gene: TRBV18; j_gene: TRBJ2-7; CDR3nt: TGTGCCAGCTCACCGATAGACCGGGTATACGAGCAGTACTTC; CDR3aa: CASSPIDRVYEQYF
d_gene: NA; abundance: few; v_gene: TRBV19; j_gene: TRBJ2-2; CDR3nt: TGTGCCAGTACCTCAACACAGATAACCGGGGAGCTGTTTTTT; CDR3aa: CASTSTQITGELFF
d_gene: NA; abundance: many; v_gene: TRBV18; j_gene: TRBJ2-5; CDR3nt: TGTGCCAGCTCACCGGACGAAGAGACCCAGTACTTC; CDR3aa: CASSPDEETQYF
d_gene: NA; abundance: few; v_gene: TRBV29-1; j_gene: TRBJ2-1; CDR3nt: TGCAGCGTTGACAGTCCTGAGGGGAGCTCCTACAATGAGCAGTTCTTC; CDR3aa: CSVDSPEGSSYNEQFF
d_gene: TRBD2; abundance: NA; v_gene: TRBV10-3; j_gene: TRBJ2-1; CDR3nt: TGTGCCATCAGTTCGAGGACTAGCGGGGGTTATAGTGAGCAGTTCTTC; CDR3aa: CAISSRTSGGYSEQFF
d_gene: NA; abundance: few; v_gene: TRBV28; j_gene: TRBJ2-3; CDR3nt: TGTGCCAGCAGGCGGACAGGCACAGATACGCAGTATTTT; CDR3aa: CASRRTGTDTQYF
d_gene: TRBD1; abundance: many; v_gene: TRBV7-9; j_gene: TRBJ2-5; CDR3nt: TGTGCCAGCAAGCCGGGACAGGGTAGAGAGACCCAGTACTTC; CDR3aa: CASKPGQGRETQYF
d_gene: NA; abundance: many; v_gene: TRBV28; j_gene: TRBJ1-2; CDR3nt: TGTGCCAGTTTATTCGGCTATGGCTACACCTTC; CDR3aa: CASLFGYGYTF
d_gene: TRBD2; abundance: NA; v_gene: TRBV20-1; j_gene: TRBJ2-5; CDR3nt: TGCAGTGCTAGAGATTGGCGGGGGCAAGAGACCCAGTACTTC; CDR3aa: CSARDWRGQETQYF
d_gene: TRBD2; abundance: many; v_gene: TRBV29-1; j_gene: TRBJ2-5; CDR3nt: TGCAGCGCTGAGCTAGCGGGGTCGGGAGAGACCCAGTACTTC; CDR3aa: CSAELAGSGETQYF
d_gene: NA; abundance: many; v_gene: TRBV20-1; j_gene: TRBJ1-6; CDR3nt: TGCAGCCCCCGGGCAGGGTCGGATTCACCCCTCCACTTT; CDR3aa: CSPRAGSDSPLHF